This T cell receptor (beta chain) emerged from a study of response to subunit inactivated influenza vaccine. TCRdb re-derived calls from the RT-PCR reads in MiXCR, one entry per CDR3 protein. The sample holds about half a million distinct CDR3 sequences, around 25% seen once. This clonotype turned up a few times. This receptor was taken from a man in his fifties or sixties who received an inactivated influenza vaccine. This specimen was CD4+ T cells sorted from PBMCs, taken around 5 days after vaccination.

The CDR3 region is CASSRSGQGQFF. In nucleotides, the CDR3 is TGTGCCAGCAGCCGTAGCGGTCAGGGCCAGTTCTTC. The J gene is TRBJ2-1, the V gene TRBV7-2, with D possibly matching TRBD2 (6 bases). V dropped 5 bases and J dropped 13 bases, with 15 bases sitting between them. Germline CDR1 SGHTA, CDR2 FQGNSA. The CDR3 sequence is 12 residues long.